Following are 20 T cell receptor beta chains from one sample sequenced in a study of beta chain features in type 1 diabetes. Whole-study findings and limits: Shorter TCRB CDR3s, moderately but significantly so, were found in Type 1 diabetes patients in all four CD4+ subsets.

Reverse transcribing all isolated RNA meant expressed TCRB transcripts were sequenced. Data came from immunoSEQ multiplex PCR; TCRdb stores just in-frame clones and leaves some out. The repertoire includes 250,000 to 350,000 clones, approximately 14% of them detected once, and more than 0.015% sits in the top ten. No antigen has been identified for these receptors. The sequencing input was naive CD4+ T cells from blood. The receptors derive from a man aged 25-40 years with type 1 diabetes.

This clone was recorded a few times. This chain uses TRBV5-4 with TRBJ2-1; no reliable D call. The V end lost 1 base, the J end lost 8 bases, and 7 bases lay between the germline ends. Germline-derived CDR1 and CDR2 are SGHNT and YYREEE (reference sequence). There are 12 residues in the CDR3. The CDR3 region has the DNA TGTGCCAGCAGCTTGCAGGCCCATGAGCAGTTCTTC. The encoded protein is CASSLQAHEQFF.

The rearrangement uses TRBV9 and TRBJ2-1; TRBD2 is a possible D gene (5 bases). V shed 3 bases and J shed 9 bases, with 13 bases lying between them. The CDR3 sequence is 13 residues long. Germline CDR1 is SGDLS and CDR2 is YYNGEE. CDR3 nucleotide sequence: TGTGCCAGCAGCGCCGACCCCCGGGGTGAGCAGTTCTTC. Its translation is CASSADPRGEQFF.

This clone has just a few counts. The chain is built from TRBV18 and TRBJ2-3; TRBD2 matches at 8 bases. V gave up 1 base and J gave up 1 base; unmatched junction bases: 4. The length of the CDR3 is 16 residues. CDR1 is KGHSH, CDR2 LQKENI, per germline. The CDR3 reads CASSPRDGRGTDTQYF. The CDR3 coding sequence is TGTGCCAGCTCACCACGGGACGGGAGGGGCACAGATACGCAGTATTTT.

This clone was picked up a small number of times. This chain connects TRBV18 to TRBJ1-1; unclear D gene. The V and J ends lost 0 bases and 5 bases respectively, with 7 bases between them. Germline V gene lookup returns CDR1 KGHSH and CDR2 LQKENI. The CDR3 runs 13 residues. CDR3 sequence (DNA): TGTGCCAGCTCACCACCATCGGGGACTGAAGCTTTCTTT. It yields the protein CASSPPSGTEAFF.

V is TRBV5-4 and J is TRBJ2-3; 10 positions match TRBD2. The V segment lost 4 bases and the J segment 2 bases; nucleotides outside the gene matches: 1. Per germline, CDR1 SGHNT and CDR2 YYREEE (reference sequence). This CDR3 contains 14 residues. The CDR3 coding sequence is TGTGCCAGCAGCCTAGCGGGAGACACAGATACGCAGTATTTT. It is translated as CASSLAGDTDTQYF. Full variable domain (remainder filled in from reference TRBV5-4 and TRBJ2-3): ETGVTQSPTHLIKTRGQQVTLRCSSQSGHNTVSWYQQALGQGPQFIFQYYREEENGRGNFPPRFSGLQFPNYSSELNVNALELDDSALYLCASSLAGDTDTQYFGPGTRLTVL.

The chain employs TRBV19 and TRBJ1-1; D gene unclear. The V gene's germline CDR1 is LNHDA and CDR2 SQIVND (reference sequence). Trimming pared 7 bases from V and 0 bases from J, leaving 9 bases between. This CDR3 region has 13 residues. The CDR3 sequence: CASTSTLNTEAFF. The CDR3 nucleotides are TGTGCCAGTACCTCGACACTGAACACTGAAGCTTTCTTT. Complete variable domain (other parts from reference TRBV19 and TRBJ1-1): DGGITQSPKYLFRKEGQNVTLSCEQNLNHDAMYWYRQDPGQGLRLIYYSQIVNDFQKGDIAEGYSVSREKKESFPLTVTSAQKNPTAFYLCASTSTLNTEAFFGQGTRLTVV.

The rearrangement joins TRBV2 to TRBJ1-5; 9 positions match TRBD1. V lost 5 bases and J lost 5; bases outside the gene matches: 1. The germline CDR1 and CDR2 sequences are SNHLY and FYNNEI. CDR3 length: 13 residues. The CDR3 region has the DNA TGTGCCAGCAGTTGGACAGGGGATCAGCCCCAGCATTTT. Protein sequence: CASSWTGDQPQHF.

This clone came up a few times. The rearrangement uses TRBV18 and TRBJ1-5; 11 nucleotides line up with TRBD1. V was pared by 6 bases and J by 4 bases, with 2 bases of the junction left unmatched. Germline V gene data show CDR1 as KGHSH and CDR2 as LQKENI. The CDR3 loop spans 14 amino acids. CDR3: CASSRDRGNQPQHF. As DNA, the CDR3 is TGTGCCAGCTCGAGGGACAGGGGGAATCAGCCCCAGCATTTT.

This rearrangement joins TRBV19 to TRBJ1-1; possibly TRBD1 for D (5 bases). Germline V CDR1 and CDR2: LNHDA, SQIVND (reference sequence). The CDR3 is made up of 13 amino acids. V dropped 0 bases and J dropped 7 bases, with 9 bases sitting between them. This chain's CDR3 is CASSIEEGSEAFF. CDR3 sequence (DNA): TGTGCCAGTAGTATAGAGGAGGGGAGTGAAGCTTTCTTT.

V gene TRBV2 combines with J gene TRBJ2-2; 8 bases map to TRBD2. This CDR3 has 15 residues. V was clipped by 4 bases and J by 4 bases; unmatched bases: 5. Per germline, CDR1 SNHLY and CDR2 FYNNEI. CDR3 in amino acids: CASSGTSGITGELFF. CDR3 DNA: TGTGCCAGCAGTGGAACTAGCGGTATCACCGGGGAGCTGTTTTTT.

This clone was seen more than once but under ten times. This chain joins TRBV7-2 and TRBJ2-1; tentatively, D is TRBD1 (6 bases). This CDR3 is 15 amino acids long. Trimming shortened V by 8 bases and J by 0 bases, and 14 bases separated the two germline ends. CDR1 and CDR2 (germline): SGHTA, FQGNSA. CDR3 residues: CASAVGAGSYNEQFF. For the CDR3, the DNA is TGTGCCAGCGCGGTGGGGGCCGGCTCCTACAATGAGCAGTTCTTC.

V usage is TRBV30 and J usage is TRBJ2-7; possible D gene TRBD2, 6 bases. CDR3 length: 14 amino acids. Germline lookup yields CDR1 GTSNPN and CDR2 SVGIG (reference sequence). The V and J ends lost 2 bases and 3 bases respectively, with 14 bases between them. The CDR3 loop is CAWSLGTARYEQYF. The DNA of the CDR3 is TGTGCCTGGAGTCTTGGGACTGCTCGCTACGAGCAGTACTTC.

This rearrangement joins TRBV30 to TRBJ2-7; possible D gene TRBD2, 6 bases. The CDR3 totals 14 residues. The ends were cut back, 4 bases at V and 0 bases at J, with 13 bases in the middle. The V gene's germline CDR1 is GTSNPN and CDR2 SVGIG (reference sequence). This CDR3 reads CAWNTGVISYEQYF. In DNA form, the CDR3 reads TGTGCCTGGAACACGGGAGTCATCTCCTACGAGCAGTACTTC.

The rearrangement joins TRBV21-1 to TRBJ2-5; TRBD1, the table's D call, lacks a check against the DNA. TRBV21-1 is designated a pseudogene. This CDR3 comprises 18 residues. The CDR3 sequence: CASSTSPTRDREEETQYF. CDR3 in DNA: TGTGCCAGCAGCACCTCCCCAACCCGGGACAGGGAGGAAGAGACCCAGTACTTC.

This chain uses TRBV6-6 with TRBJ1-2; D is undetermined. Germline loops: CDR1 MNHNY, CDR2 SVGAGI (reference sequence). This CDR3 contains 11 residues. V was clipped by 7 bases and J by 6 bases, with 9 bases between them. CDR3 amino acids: CASTPSDGYTF. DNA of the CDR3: TGTGCCAGCACCCCTAGCGATGGCTACACCTTC.

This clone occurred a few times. CDR3 loop: CASSLPSLLAYEQYF. As DNA, the CDR3 is TGTGCCAGCAGCCTTCCTAGTCTATTAGCCTACGAGCAGTACTTC. This rearrangement joins TRBV14 to TRBJ2-7; D uncertain. V lost 4 bases and J lost 2, with 15 bases in between. The CDR3 spans 15 residues. The germline V gene has CDR1 SGHDN and CDR2 FVKESK.

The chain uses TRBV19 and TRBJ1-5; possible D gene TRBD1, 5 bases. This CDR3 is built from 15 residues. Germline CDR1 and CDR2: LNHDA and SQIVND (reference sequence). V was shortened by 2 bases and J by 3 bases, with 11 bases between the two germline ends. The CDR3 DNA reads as TGTGCCAGTAGTATAACAGGAAGCCCCAATCAGCCCCAGCATTTT. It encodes CASSITGSPNQPQHF.

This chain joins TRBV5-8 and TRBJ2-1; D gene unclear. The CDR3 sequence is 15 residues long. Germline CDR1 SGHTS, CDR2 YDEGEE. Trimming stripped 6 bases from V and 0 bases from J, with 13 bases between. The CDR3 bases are TGTGCCAGCACCACGTTCAGACACTCCTACAATGAGCAGTTCTTC. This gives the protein CASTTFRHSYNEQFF.

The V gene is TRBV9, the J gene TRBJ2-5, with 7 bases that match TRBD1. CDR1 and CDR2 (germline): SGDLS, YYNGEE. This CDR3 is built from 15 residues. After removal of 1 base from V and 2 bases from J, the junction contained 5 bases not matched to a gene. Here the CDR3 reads CASSVLDRKQETQYF. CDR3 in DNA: TGTGCCAGCAGCGTATTGGACAGGAAACAAGAGACCCAGTACTTC. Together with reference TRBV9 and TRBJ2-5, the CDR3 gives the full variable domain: DSGVTQTPKHLITATGQRVTLRCSPRSGDLSVYWYQQSLDQGLQFLIQYYNGEERAKGNILERFSAQQFPDLHSELNLSSLELGDSALYFCASSVLDRKQETQYFGPGTRLLVL.

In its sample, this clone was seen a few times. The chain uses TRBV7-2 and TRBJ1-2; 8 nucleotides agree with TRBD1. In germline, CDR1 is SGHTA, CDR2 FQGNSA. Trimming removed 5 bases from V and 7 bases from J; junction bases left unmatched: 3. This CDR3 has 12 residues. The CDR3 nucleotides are TGTGCCAGCAGCCGCCAGGGGGCTGGCTACACCTTC. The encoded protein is CASSRQGAGYTF.